The sequence of this T cell receptor beta chain was determined in a study of somatic mutations in T cells in chronic GVHD (dated by TCRdb to 2020 to 2021). Isolated genomic DNA was used for TCRbeta deep sequencing. The immunoSEQ assay, provided as a commercial service, was used for TCRbeta CDR3 sequencing and initial data processing. The original pipeline was this. Reads were demultiplexed, adapter and primer sequences removed, similar clones merged by frequency-ratio clustering, and V, D, J genes annotated with IMGT. Sourced from immuneACCESS, this table was stored by TCRdb with only in-frame sequences that have V and J called. A share of the clones is absent; for the studies checked, an unresolved V gene accounts for under half, and the remainder has no known explanation. V, J and clone size are taken as reported in that table, and D and trimming were inferred from the DNA itself. For this sample there are about 13,000 clones; 78% appear just once. The ten largest clones add up to approximately 29% of the sample.

Concerning this clone itself: Its target antigen remains unknown. Within one base of it there is no much larger clone, and no base qualities were kept.

For sorting, cells were stained with anti-CD3, anti-CD4, anti-CD8 and a Vbeta20 antibody from the IOTest Beta Mark kit and sorted on a FACSAria III to a purity above 98%. Mononuclear cells were isolated by Ficoll-Paque PLUS density gradient centrifugation from peripheral blood that had been collected in sodium heparin tubes. CD4+ Vbeta20+, CD4+ Vbeta20-, and CD8+ T cell fractions were FACS-sorted before TCRbeta deep sequencing. Trimming at the junction amounts to 2 bases on V and 1 base on J, and the germline ends lie 12 bases apart. The CDR3 starts with the cysteine, ends with the phenylalanine, and has 15 residues. CDR3 DNA only is kept here, 45 bases in frame from base 1. CDR1 and CDR2 are read off the germline V gene as ENHRY and SYGVKD.

The source material was Vbeta20-negative CD4+ T cells from blood. According to the study, the label for this sample's cell subset or site signals: CD4+ T cells sorted as TCR Vbeta20 negative by flow cytometry. The sequence came from a male patient aged 45 to 59 with chronic graft-versus-host disease. It is possible that, after a transplant, some T cells come from the graft donor. The sequence links TRBV10-3 to TRBJ2-7; the D gene is perhaps TRBD2, on 6 matching bases. DNA sequence: TGTGCCATCAGTGAGGGGGTTCGGGGGTCCTACGAGCAGTACTTC. This is translated as CAISEGVRGSYEQYF.